The rows below give T cell receptor beta chains drawn from one sample of a study of cytomegalovirus exposure and HLA in healthy donors. Method: immunoSEQ multiplex PCR; TCRdb's copy keeps in-frame clones and lacks some. The sample totals 150,000 to 200,000 clones; its top ten clones hold almost 6.5%. Material: PBMCs. The receptors come from a man aged 25-45 years in good health and CMV-seronegative. The CDR3 runs from the conserved cysteine through the conserved F or W. A D gene is named only where the DNA matches it firmly.

V gene	D gene	J gene	CDR3 protein	CDR3 DNA
TRBV5-1	TRBD2	TRBJ2-6	CASSLLRGGISGANVLTF	TGCGCCAGCAGCTTGCTTCGCGGGGGGATCTCTGGGGCCAACGTCCTGACTTTC
TRBV7-6	.	TRBJ1-4	CASSLEGVTNEKLFF	TGTGCCAGCAGCTTAGAGGGGGTAACTAATGAAAAACTGTTTTTT
TRBV4-2	TRBD2	TRBJ2-1	CASSQDLAGGLAGNEQFF	TGTGCCAGCAGCCAAGATCTAGCGGGGGGCCTCGCCGGCAATGAGCAGTTCTTC
TRBV29-1	.	TRBJ2-3	CSVEASLSRTDTQYF	TGCAGCGTTGAAGCATCGTTGAGCCGCACAGATACGCAGTATTTT
TRBV5-1	.	TRBJ2-7	CASSFGTGAAYEQYF	TGCGCCAGCAGCTTTGGGACGGGAGCAGCCTACGAGCAGTACTTC
TRBV18	TRBD2	TRBJ2-3	CASSPPGLSTQYF	TGTGCCAGCTCACCACCGGGACTAAGTACGCAGTATTTT
TRBV7-9	TRBD2	TRBJ2-5	CASSLVASGGTQYF	TGTGCCAGCAGCTTAGTTGCGTCGGGGGGGACCCAGTACTTC
TRBV7-3	.	TRBJ2-3	CASSFGTSTDTQYF	TGTGCCAGCAGCTTCGGGACTAGCACAGATACGCAGTATTTT
TRBV10-2	.	TRBJ2-2	CASTQPSGLTGGELFF	TGCGCCAGCACCCAGCCCAGCGGGCTAACTGGCGGGGAGCTGTTTTTT
TRBV9	.	TRBJ2-3	CASSVGGSSTDTQYF	TGTGCCAGCAGCGTAGGGGGCTCTAGCACAGATACGCAGTATTTT
TRBV10-2	TRBD1	TRBJ2-7	CASSGTGTGSYEQYF	TGCGCCAGCAGTGGGACCGGGACAGGGTCCTACGAGCAGTACTTC
TRBV6-5	TRBD1	TRBJ2-4	CASSYSGTGGNIQYF	TGTGCCAGCAGTTACTCCGGGACAGGTGGGAACATTCAGTACTTC
TRBV28	TRBD1	TRBJ2-5	CASSPRQGEETQYF	TGTGCCAGCAGCCCAAGACAGGGAGAAGAGACCCAGTACTTC
TRBV9	.	TRBJ1-1	CASSVSEGDTEAFF	TGTGCCAGCAGCGTATCTGAGGGGGACACTGAAGCTTTCTTT
TRBV7-8	TRBD1	TRBJ2-1	CASSWGGTGDYEQFF	TGTGCCAGCAGCTGGGGTGGGACAGGGGACTACGAGCAGTTCTTC
TRBV5-1	.	TRBJ2-5	CASSIGGREETQYF	TGCGCCAGCAGCATCGGAGGGAGAGAAGAGACCCAGTACTTC
TRBV14	.	TRBJ2-2	CASSQDSGDTGELFF	TGTGCCAGCAGCCAAGATTCAGGGGACACCGGGGAGCTGTTTTTT
TRBV6-4	TRBD2	TRBJ2-3	CASSAGLAGGSTDTQYF	TGTGCCAGCAGTGCCGGATTGGCGGGAGGCTCTACAGATACGCAGTATTTT
TRBV7-2	TRBD2	TRBJ2-2	CASSLAASGGLGELFF	TGTGCCAGCAGCTTAGCGGCTAGCGGGGGCCTCGGGGAGCTGTTTTTT
TRBV6-1	.	TRBJ1-1	CASSLPDTEAFF	TGTGCCAGCAGCTTGCCGGACACTGAAGCTTTCTTT
TRBV5-4	TRBD1	TRBJ1-3	CASSPGQGYSGNTIYF	TGTGCCAGCAGCCCGGGACAGGGATACTCTGGAAACACCATATATTTT
TRBV4-1	TRBD2	TRBJ2-7	CASSQASGYDRVEQYF	TGCGCCAGCAGCCAAGCTAGCGGTTATGACCGGGTCGAGCAGTACTTC
TRBV18	TRBD1	TRBJ2-1	CASSLGQGPHEQFF	TGTGCCAGCTCACTGGGACAGGGACCCCATGAGCAGTTCTTC
TRBV28	TRBD1	TRBJ2-7	CASSLPGQHYEQYF	TGTGCCAGCAGTTTACCGGGACAGCACTACGAGCAGTACTTC
TRBV6-1	.	TRBJ2-3	CASSAALTSTDTQYF	TGTGCCAGCAGTGCTGCTCTTACTAGCACAGATACGCAGTATTTT
TRBV28	TRBD1	TRBJ1-2	CASSPPGQGYYGYTF	TGTGCCAGCAGTCCGCCGGGACAGGGGTACTATGGCTACACCTTC
TRBV5-8	TRBD1	TRBJ2-7	CASSNPTGASYEQYF	TGTGCCAGCAGCAACCCGACAGGGGCCTCCTACGAGCAGTACTTC
TRBV18	.	TRBJ2-7	CASSFGQGVLFYEQYF	TGTGCCAGCTCATTCGGTCAGGGTGTACTATTCTACGAGCAGTACTTC
TRBV14	.	TRBJ2-5	CASSQEGGTQYF	TGTGCCAGCAGCCAGGAAGGGGGGACCCAGTACTTC
TRBV7-2	TRBD2	TRBJ2-5	CATGGGVGETQYF	TGTGCCACCGGCGGGGGGGTGGGCGAGACCCAGTACTTC
TRBV19	TRBD1	TRBJ2-7	CASISGQGVGEQYF	TGTGCCAGTATTTCGGGACAGGGTGTTGGCGAGCAGTACTTC
TRBV5-1	TRBD2	TRBJ2-7	CASSLAAGGPSEQYF	TGCGCCAGCAGCTTAGCAGCGGGAGGGCCCTCCGAGCAGTACTTC
TRBV27	TRBD1	TRBJ2-1	CASSLGTGGYNEQFF	TGTGCCAGCAGTTTAGGGACAGGGGGCTACAATGAGCAGTTCTTC
TRBV18	.	TRBJ2-3	CASSPGRSTDTQYF	TGTGCCAGCTCACCAGGGAGGAGCACAGATACGCAGTATTTT
TRBV6-1	TRBD1	TRBJ1-5	CASSGDRAIDSNQPQHF	TGTGCCAGCAGTGGCGACAGGGCTATCGATAGCAATCAGCCCCAGCATTTT
TRBV7-2	TRBD1	TRBJ1-3	CASSLSTGGNTIYF	TGTGCCAGCAGCTTATCGACAGGGGGAAACACCATATATTTT
TRBV5-4	TRBD2	TRBJ2-7	CASSSGLADYNYEQYF	TGTGCCAGCAGCTCGGGACTAGCGGATTACAACTACGAGCAGTACTTC
TRBV11-3	TRBD2	TRBJ2-3	CASSWRLAGYSTDTQYF	TGTGCCAGCAGCTGGAGGCTAGCGGGGTATAGCACAGATACGCAGTATTTT
TRBV9	.	TRBJ2-5	CASSVLGLSQETQYF	TGTGCCAGCAGCGTACTAGGACTATCTCAAGAGACCCAGTACTTC
TRBV9	.	TRBJ2-1	CASSVSITGSYNEQFF	TGTGCCAGCAGCGTGTCTATCACGGGGAGTTACAATGAGCAGTTCTTC
TRBV30	TRBD1	TRBJ1-1	CAWSAPRTGPNTEAFF	TGTGCCTGGAGTGCCCCCCGGACAGGCCCCAACACTGAAGCTTTCTTT
TRBV7-2	.	TRBJ2-1	CASSLAGPGVNEQFF	TGTGCCAGCAGCTTAGCGGGACCGGGGGTCAATGAGCAGTTCTTC
TRBV10-3	.	TRBJ1-2	CAISAGQIYGYTF	TGTGCCATCAGTGCCGGACAAATATATGGCTACACCTTC